The 23 T cell receptor beta chains below all came from one sample that was sequenced in a study of T cell changes during pregnancy in multiple sclerosis. The method was immunoSEQ multiplex PCR; TCRdb's version includes in-frame clones alone and lacks a portion of them. The data contain tens of thousands of clones, approximately 90% of them seen just once; the ten biggest clones take up approximately 0.47%. Sequencing was performed on CD4+ T cells from peripheral blood mononuclear cells, taken in the second trimester of pregnancy. These receptor sequences come from a female donor with multiple sclerosis, enrolled in a pregnancy study.

The chain carries TRBV11-2 and TRBJ1-4, with 8 bases that match TRBD1. The CDR3 extends over 14 amino acids. V trimming: 5 bases; J trimming: 8 bases; junction bases outside the gene matches: 7. Germline V lookup: CDR1 SGHAT, CDR2 FQNNGV. This chain's CDR3 is CASSVTGAREKLFF. The CDR3 DNA is TGTGCCAGCAGCGTGACAGGGGCTAGGGAAAAACTGTTTTTT. Looking up the rest from reference TRBV11-2 and TRBJ1-4 gives the full variable domain: EAGVAQSPRYKIIEKRQSVAFWCNPISGHATLYWYQQILGQGPKLLIQFQNNGVVDDSQLPKDRFSAERLKGVDSTLKIQPAKLEDSAVYLCASSVTGAREKLFFGSGTQLSVL.

The chain has TRBV9 and TRBJ1-1, with a possible D match to TRBD1 (5 bases). Per germline, CDR1 SGDLS and CDR2 YYNGEE. This CDR3 is built from 12 residues. V gave up 3 bases and J gave up 5 bases, with 8 bases separating them. Here the CDR3 reads CASSAGGTEAFF. The CDR3 DNA follows: TGTGCCAGCAGCGCGGGGGGGACTGAAGCTTTCTTT.

This clone was observed a single time. The chain has TRBV18 and TRBJ2-3, with TRBD2 identical over 7 bases. With 2 bases clipped from V and 6 bases from J, the junction kept 8 bases outside the gene matches. The CDR3 covers 15 residues. The germline gives CDR1 KGHSH, CDR2 LQKENI. The CDR3 DNA sequence: TGTGCCAGCTCACCAACGAGGCTAGCGGTTGATACGCAGTATTTT. This gives the protein CASSPTRLAVDTQYF.

This rearrangement joins TRBV15 to TRBJ2-3; the match to TRBD2 covers 13 bases. The germline V gene encodes CDR1 LNHNV and CDR2 YYDKDF (reference sequence). This CDR3 is 18 amino acids long. Trimming at V came to 1 base and at J to 4 bases, leaving 8 bases not matched to a gene. CDR3 sequence reads: CATSRASFTSGRADTQYF. CDR3 DNA sequence: TGTGCCACCAGCAGAGCTTCCTTTACTAGCGGGAGGGCAGATACGCAGTATTTT.

This sequence joins TRBV5-1 and TRBJ1-2; D is possibly TRBD1 (5 bases). The CDR3 is 16 residues long. Germline values: CDR1 SGHRS, CDR2 YFSETQ. Trimming pared 2 bases from V and 1 base from J, leaving 15 bases between. The CDR3 region has the DNA TGCGCCAGCAGCTTAGGGACTGGAACCAATAACTATGGCTACACCTTC. It yields the protein CASSLGTGTNNYGYTF.

This clone was counted between two and nine times. V usage is TRBV10-3 and J usage is TRBJ1-2; 7 nucleotides agree with TRBD1. Trimming at V came to 5 bases and at J to 6 bases, leaving 3 bases not matched to a gene. CDR3 size: 12 residues. The V gene's germline CDR1 is ENHRY and CDR2 SYGVKD. The chain's CDR3 is CAISSTGDGYTF. The CDR3 DNA reads as TGTGCCATCAGTAGCACAGGGGATGGCTACACCTTC.

This chain uses TRBV19 with TRBJ1-5; D gene ambiguous. Between the trimmed V and J ends, which lost 4 bases and 6 bases, there was a span of 10 bases. CDR1 is LNHDA and CDR2 is SQIVND in the germline V gene (reference sequence). CDR3 length equals 13 residues. CDR3 DNA: TGTGCCAGTAGTAGTCGTGTCGGTCAGCCCCAGCATTTT. Protein: CASSSRVGQPQHF.

The V and J genes are TRBV2 and TRBJ2-1, with a tentative D call TRBD2 (5 bases). Germline-derived CDR1 and CDR2 are SNHLY and FYNNEI. Trimming shortened V by 5 bases and J by 5 bases, and 7 bases separated the two germline ends. This CDR3 has 12 amino acids. CDR3 nucleotides: TGTGCCAGCAGTAGAGGGAACAATGAGCAGTTCTTC. It encodes CASSRGNNEQFF.

V and J are TRBV2 and TRBJ2-5; 9 positions agree with TRBD1. The CDR3 is 14 residues long. CDR1 is SNHLY and CDR2 is FYNNEI in the germline V gene. The J segment lost 4 bases and the V segment lost 5 bases, leaving 5 bases of the junction unmatched. The CDR3 here is CASSTDRGGETQYF. DNA of the CDR3: TGTGCCAGCAGTACCGACAGGGGGGGAGAGACCCAGTACTTC.

The chain carries TRBV7-2 and TRBJ2-1, with 7 bases identical to TRBD2. Trimming took 4 bases from V and 0 from J; bases not matched to a gene: 3. This CDR3 has 15 residues. Germline V lookup: CDR1 SGHTA, CDR2 FQGNSA. CDR3 loop: CASSSLAVSYNEQFF. Here the CDR3 DNA reads TGTGCCAGCAGCTCCCTAGCGGTCTCCTACAATGAGCAGTTCTTC.

The rearrangement uses TRBV5-4 and TRBJ1-1, with D uncertain. The CDR3 loop spans 16 amino acids. From germline, CDR1 is SGHNT and CDR2 YYREEE (reference sequence). V dropped 5 bases and J dropped 0 bases, with 17 bases sitting between them. The CDR3 is CASSIGSTVMNTEAFF. CDR3 DNA: TGTGCCAGCAGTATTGGGTCTACAGTGATGAACACTGAAGCTTTCTTT.

The V gene is TRBV7-9, the J gene TRBJ1-1; D possibly corresponds to TRBD1 (6 bases). The CDR3 covers 14 residues. Germline V CDR1 and CDR2: SEHNR, FQNEAQ (reference sequence). V was clipped by 1 base and J by 1 base, with 7 bases between them. The CDR3 DNA reads as TGTGCCAGCAGCTTAGGGACAGCGAACACTGAAGCTTTCTTT. It encodes CASSLGTANTEAFF.

The V gene is TRBV18, the J gene TRBJ2-1, with 7 bases lining up with TRBD1. Germline values: CDR1 KGHSH, CDR2 LQKENI. CDR3 size: 15 residues. Trimming cost V 0 bases and J 10 bases; bases outside gene matches: 9. CDR3 DNA sequence: TGTGCCAGCTCACCACCGGGGACAGTTGGCTTGGAGCAGTTCTTC. Protein: CASSPPGTVGLEQFF.

The chain couples TRBV11-3 to TRBJ2-4; possibly TRBD2 for D (7 bases). This CDR3 has 17 residues. V was cut by 3 bases and J by 2 bases, with 17 bases left in between. Germline V lookup: CDR1 SGHNT, CDR2 YENEEA. The CDR3 nucleotides read TGTGCCAGCAGCTTTAGGGGGGGAGAAACTTCCAAAAACATTCAGTACTTC. Translating gives CASSFRGGETSKNIQYF.

The DNA of the CDR3 is TGTGCCAGCGGACGGGCGGGGCTAACCACAGATACGCAGTATTTT. Translated, it gives CASGRAGLTTDTQYF. The rearrangement joins TRBV5-5 to TRBJ2-3; TRBD2 is a possible D gene (6 bases). Per germline, CDR1 SGHKS and CDR2 YYEKEE (reference sequence). The CDR3 consists of 15 residues. V gave up 7 bases and J gave up 2 bases, with 17 bases separating them.

The J gene is TRBJ2-5, the V gene TRBV5-1; 7 bases are shared with TRBD1. This CDR3 has 13 residues. In germline, CDR1 is SGHRS, CDR2 YFSETQ. V lost 4 bases and J lost 7; bases outside the gene matches: 7. This CDR3 reads CASSQQGSGTQYF. CDR3 DNA sequence: TGCGCCAGCAGCCAACAGGGGAGTGGGACCCAGTACTTC.

This sequence joins TRBV30 and TRBJ2-7; 7 positions match TRBD1. Trimming cost V 4 bases and J 3 bases; bases outside gene matches: 6. The CDR3 spans 13 residues. Germline CDR1 GTSNPN, CDR2 SVGIG (reference sequence). CDR3 residues: CAWNPGGRYEQYF. CDR3 DNA: TGTGCCTGGAATCCAGGGGGACGCTACGAGCAGTACTTC.

The rearrangement uses TRBV9 and TRBJ1-2; TRBD1 matches at 11 bases. Germline CDR1 and CDR2: SGDLS and YYNGEE. This CDR3 is built from 17 residues. V gave up 4 bases and J gave up 3 bases; unmatched junction bases: 11. CDR3 nucleotide sequence: TGTGCCAGCAGCACCCGGACAGGGGGCGTAGGGGACTATGGCTACACCTTC. It specifies CASSTRTGGVGDYGYTF.

The rearrangement uses TRBV6-1 and TRBJ1-6, with D maybe TRBD1 (5 bases). The CDR3 extends over 11 amino acids. CDR1 MNHNS and CDR2 SASEGT come from the germline V gene. V was shortened by 6 bases and J by 9 bases, with 6 bases between the two germline ends. CDR3 coding DNA: TGTGCCAGCAGCGACAGTTCACCCCTCCACTTT. This encodes CASSDSSPLHF.

This clone was counted a single time. This rearrangement joins TRBV13 to TRBJ2-1, with 11 nucleotides matching TRBD2. The J segment lost 4 bases and the V segment lost 4 bases, leaving 9 bases of the junction unmatched. In germline, CDR1 is PRHDT, CDR2 FYEKMQ (reference sequence). This CDR3 contains 17 residues. The CDR3 loop reads CASSSGTSGSGYNEQFF. CDR3 nucleotide sequence: TGTGCCAGCAGCTCTGGGACTAGCGGCTCGGGGTACAATGAGCAGTTCTTC.

This clone was seen only once. This rearrangement joins TRBV5-5 to TRBJ1-6; 7 bases align to TRBD1. This CDR3 contains 14 residues. CDR1 is SGHKS, CDR2 YYEKEE, per germline (reference sequence). The V segment lost 4 bases and the J segment 7 bases; nucleotides outside the gene matches: 5. The CDR3 sequence: CASSIGTANSPLHF. In DNA form, the CDR3 reads TGTGCCAGCAGCATAGGGACAGCGAATTCACCCCTCCACTTT.

V usage is TRBV6-1 and J usage is TRBJ1-1, with D maybe TRBD1 (6 bases). CDR3 length: 12 amino acids. Germline values: CDR1 MNHNS, CDR2 SASEGT. Trimming took off 5 bases at V and 7 bases at J, with 11 bases between the two ends. The CDR3 sequence: CASSRTGNEAFF. CDR3 in DNA: TGTGCCAGCAGTAGAACAGGGAATGAAGCTTTCTTT.

The chain joins TRBV10-3 to TRBJ2-1; 13 positions agree with TRBD2. J gave up 4 bases and V 4 bases, and 10 bases lay outside the gene matches. This CDR3 is 18 amino acids long. Germline V gene sequence: CDR1 ENHRY, CDR2 SYGVKD. The CDR3 spells CAISGERTSGSRYNEQFF. The CDR3, as DNA: TGTGCCATCAGTGGCGAACGGACTAGCGGGAGTCGATACAATGAGCAGTTCTTC.